The clone carrying this T cell receptor beta chain was observed many times. The antigen remains unidentified. This specimen comes from a study of metastatic and nonmetastatic thyroid tumors. Study summary: The comparison covered peripheral blood and tumor or nodule tissue in malignant and benign thyroid patients. Study outcomes and limitations: Reportedly, malignant thyroid tumors had significantly higher TCR beta diversity than benign nodules, in blood and tumor.

Thyroid surgery was performed in patients who had received no treatment beforehand. Per the original methods: A classifier of distant metastasis in papillary thyroid cancer was built from CDR3 differences (across clinicopathological groups). Using MiXCR, TCRdb re-called clones from the PCR reads. The V and J calls and clone size are TCRdb's, not the authors'. Of fewer than 45,000 clones in the sample, around an eighth are singletons; the top ten hold more than 8%. The V gene end was trimmed by 4 bases and the J gene end by 6 bases; junction bases not matched to a gene: 3. The CDR3 is made up of 12 amino acids. Germline loops: CDR1 GTSNPN, CDR2 SVGIG (reference sequence).

J is TRBJ2-7 and V is TRBV30; 10 nucleotides match TRBD2. This TCR was sampled from a female donor with papillary thyroid cancer or a benign thyroid nodule (not recorded which). Some clones in this sample may be carry-over from other donors' samples. Sequenced input: blood. CDR3 DNA: TGTGCCTGGACGTTAGCGGGAGGCGAGCAGTACTTC. This sequence encodes CAWTLAGGEQYF.